These 31 T cell receptor beta chains were sequenced from one sample in a study of T and B cells in COVID-19 patients. Blood genomic DNA input for TRB amplification was about 250-550 ng. Multiplex PCR with BIOMED2 TRB-A/B primer pools amplified TRB rearrangements. TCRdb called the multiplex PCR reads again in MiXCR, with one record for every CDR3 protein. The sample gives fewer than 14,000 distinct CDR3 sequences, over 25% of which show up once; approximately 15% is in the top ten. The material sequenced was blood. The receptors were sampled from a human donor with active COVID-19.

This chain connects TRBV11-2 to TRBJ2-7; D is possibly TRBD2 (6 bases). The germline CDR1 and CDR2 sequences are SGHAT and FQNNGV. The CDR3 has 14 amino acids. Trimming left V 1 base short and J 4 bases short, with 11 bases between. CDR3 protein: CASSLVPGRYEQYF. The CDR3 DNA is TGTGCCAGCAGCTTAGTGCCAGGGAGGTACGAGCAGTACTTC. The complete variable domain, with remaining parts taken from reference TRBV11-2 and TRBJ2-7, reads EAGVAQSPRYKIIEKRQSVAFWCNPISGHATLYWYQQILGQGPKLLIQFQNNGVVDDSQLPKDRFSAERLKGVDSTLKIQPAKLEDSAVYLCASSLVPGRYEQYFGPGTRLTVT.

The rearrangement joins TRBV5-4 to TRBJ1-1, with D perhaps matching TRBD1 (6 bases). CDR1 is SGHNT and CDR2 is YYREEE in the germline V gene (reference sequence). Trimming left V 3 bases short and J 1 base short, with 13 bases between. The CDR3 has 15 amino acids. The CDR3 is CASSSRTGRNTEAFF. As DNA, the CDR3 is TGTGCCAGCAGCTCCCGAACAGGGAGGAACACTGAAGCTTTCTTT.

By share, this clonotype ranks as medium-sized. The chain has TRBV30 and TRBJ2-2; D possibly corresponds to TRBD1 (5 bases). The V end was cut by 4 bases, the J end by 1 base, with 10 bases between. This CDR3 comprises 14 residues. Germline V CDR1 and CDR2: GTSNPN, SVGIG (reference sequence). The CDR3 reads CAWNLQGNTGELFF. Written as DNA, the CDR3 is TGTGCCTGGAATTTGCAGGGGAACACCGGGGAGCTGTTTTTT.

The rearrangement uses TRBV11-1 and TRBJ2-7; D uncertain. This CDR3 comprises 14 residues. Germline V CDR1 and CDR2: SGHAT, FQDESV (reference sequence). With 1 base removed from V and 0 bases from J, the gap between germline ends came to 7 bases. In DNA form, the CDR3 reads TGTGCCAGCAGCTTAGATGCCAGCTCCTACGAGCAGTACTTC. This codes for CASSLDASSYEQYF.

The rearrangement uses TRBV19 and TRBJ2-5; 11 bases map to TRBD1. The CDR3 runs 13 residues. Looked up from germline, CDR1 is LNHDA and CDR2 is SQIVND (reference sequence). After removal of 9 bases from V and 2 bases from J, the junction contained 2 bases not matched to a gene. CDR3 in amino acids: CASRDRGQETQYF. CDR3 DNA sequence: TGTGCCAGCCGGGACAGGGGGCAAGAGACCCAGTACTTC.

This clonotype is labeled as medium-sized. The chain links TRBV27 to TRBJ2-1; TRBD2 agrees at 8 bases. CDR1 MNHEY and CDR2 SMNVEV come from the germline V gene (reference sequence). This CDR3 has 15 residues. The J segment lost 4 bases and the V segment lost 6 bases, leaving 8 bases of the junction unmatched. The CDR3 loop is CASSTGGVSYNEQFF. The CDR3 region has the DNA TGTGCCAGCAGCACGGGGGGGGTATCGTACAATGAGCAGTTCTTC.

The table lists this clonotype with a few counts. This sequence joins TRBV5-6 and TRBJ1-4; TRBD1 might be the D (5 bases). CDR3 length: 14 amino acids. Trimming pared 4 bases from V and 4 bases from J, leaving 11 bases between. Germline CDR1 is SGHDT and CDR2 is YYEEEE. The CDR3 reads CASSGTAFNEKLFF. In DNA form, the CDR3 reads TGTGCCAGCAGCGGGACTGCATTTAATGAAAAACTGTTTTTT.

The V and J genes are TRBV24-1 and TRBJ2-7; 12 bases match TRBD2. Trimming took 4 bases from V and 11 from J; bases not matched to a gene: 11. Germline V lookup: CDR1 KGHDR, CDR2 SFDVKD. CDR3 length: 15 residues. The CDR3 is CATSDPRTSGDVKYF. The CDR3 DNA follows: TGTGCCACCAGTGACCCCCGGACTAGCGGGGACGTGAAGTACTTC.

This clonotype was seen only a few times. The chain links TRBV6-5 to TRBJ2-2; 12 nucleotides align to TRBD1. In germline, CDR1 is MNHEY, CDR2 SVGAGI. The V and J ends lost 2 bases and 0 bases, in that order; junction bases with no gene match: 7. The CDR3 is made up of 19 amino acids. CDR3 bases: TGTGCCAGCAGTTACCGACCGGGACAGGGGGCAGCGAACACCGGGGAGCTGTTTTTT. Translation gives CASSYRPGQGAANTGELFF.

V gene TRBV18 combines with J gene TRBJ2-7; D is perhaps TRBD1 (5 bases). Trimming left V 2 bases short and J 2 bases short, with 10 bases between. Germline V CDR1 and CDR2: KGHSH, LQKENI. CDR3 length: 14 amino acids. The CDR3 DNA reads TGTGCCAGCTCACCAGGGGCTACGACCTACGAGCAGTACTTC. This translates into CASSPGATTYEQYF.

This clonotype counts as medium-sized. J is TRBJ1-1 and V is TRBV30; D remains ambiguous. Between the trimmed V and J ends, which lost 2 bases and 11 bases, there was a span of 12 bases. CDR3 length: 11 residues. The V gene's germline CDR1 is GTSNPN and CDR2 SVGIG (reference sequence). The CDR3 region is CAWSSRMLAFF. CDR3 coding DNA: TGTGCCTGGAGTTCTAGAATGTTGGCTTTCTTT.

This clonotype was found a few times. The V gene is TRBV7-2, the J gene TRBJ2-7, with D possibly called TRBD1 or TRBD2 (5 bases each). Germline-derived CDR1 and CDR2 are SGHTA and FQGNSA. The length of the CDR3 is 13 residues. The V and J ends lost 5 bases and 2 bases respectively, with 10 bases between them. The CDR3 is CASSIRGAYEQYF. The CDR3 DNA follows: TGTGCCAGCAGCATTCGGGGCGCCTACGAGCAGTACTTC.

Only one count was recorded for this clonotype. The chain couples TRBV12-3 or TRBV12-4 to TRBJ1-5; 7 bases are shared with TRBD1. V was pared by 5 bases and J by 1 base, with 2 bases of the junction left unmatched. The CDR3 length is 14 residues. The CDR3 bases are TGTGCCAGCAGTACACAGGGGAGCAATCAGCCCCAGCATTTT. It is translated as CASSTQGSNQPQHF.

Worth noting for this clonotype: A clone one base away is much larger, so this may be a read error. The chain has TRBV19 and TRBJ2-7; TRBD1 matches at 10 bases. The J segment lost 1 base and the V segment lost 9 bases, leaving 6 bases of the junction unmatched. The CDR3 has 14 amino acids. From germline, CDR1 is LNHDA and CDR2 SQIVND (reference sequence). CDR3 nucleotides: TGTGCCAGGAGGGTGGGACAGGGGTCCTACGAGCAGTACTTC. Encoded protein: CARRVGQGSYEQYF.

CDR3 protein: CASSFRVQGPHYEQYF. The CDR3 bases are TGTGCCAGCAGTTTCCGGGTGCAGGGCCCTCACTACGAGCAGTACTTC. V is TRBV12-3 or TRBV12-4 and J is TRBJ2-7; D is possibly TRBD1 (5 bases). There are 16 residues in the CDR3. Trimming cost V 3 bases and J 3 bases, with 18 bases left between them.

The CDR3 loop reads CATSDARDGDTEAFF. The CDR3, as DNA: TGTGCCACCAGTGATGCCCGGGATGGGGACACTGAAGCTTTCTTT. The chain is built from TRBV24-1 and TRBJ1-1; D remains ambiguous. The ends were cut back, 3 bases at V and 3 bases at J, with 13 bases in the middle. Germline assignment: CDR1 KGHDR and CDR2 SFDVKD. The CDR3 loop spans 15 amino acids.

For this clonotype: Its ends do not fully match the called genes, so a read error is possible. This rearrangement joins TRBV5-6 to TRBJ2-1; the D is unclear. Germline CDR1 reads SGHDT; CDR2 reads YYEEEE. The length of the CDR3 is 14 residues. DNA for the CDR3: TGTGCCGGCAGCCTCCTATCCGCCGGGCATGAGCAGTTCTTC. It yields the protein CAGSLLSAGHEQFF.

By proportion, this clonotype is medium-sized. CDR3 nucleotide sequence: TGCAGCGTTGGCTGGCCGAGCACAGATACGCAGTATTTT. Translating it yields CSVGWPSTDTQYF. The genes are TRBV29-1 and TRBJ2-3; D unresolved. CDR1 is SQVTM and CDR2 is ANQGSEA in the germline V gene. The V and J ends lost 4 bases and 0 bases respectively, with 8 bases between them. The length of the CDR3 is 13 residues.

The chain links TRBV6-6 to TRBJ2-7, with TRBD1 matching over 7 bases. The germline V gene encodes CDR1 MNHNY and CDR2 SVGAGI (reference sequence). V trimming: 5 bases; J trimming: 2 bases; junction bases outside the gene matches: 3. The CDR3 consists of 13 residues. CDR3 sequence (DNA): TGTGCCAGCAGTCACAGGGGCGCCTACGAGCAGTACTTC. The encoded protein is CASSHRGAYEQYF.

The genes are TRBV20-1 and TRBJ2-5; 8 bases are a match to TRBD2. Germline values: CDR1 DFQATT, CDR2 SNEGSKA (reference sequence). V dropped 0 bases and J dropped 4; count of bases not matched to a gene: 10. The CDR3 spans 16 residues. The CDR3 sequence: CSARDIRAGGTETQYF. The CDR3 DNA sequence: TGCAGTGCTAGAGATATAAGGGCGGGGGGCACAGAGACCCAGTACTTC.

This clonotype was seen only a few times. The chain links TRBV5-1 to TRBJ2-1; unclear D gene. The V gene's germline CDR1 is SGHRS and CDR2 YFSETQ. V shed 4 bases and J shed 10 bases, with 9 bases lying between them. The CDR3 is made up of 11 amino acids. The CDR3 protein is CASSPVIEQFF. Here the CDR3 DNA reads TGCGCCAGCAGCCCGGTGATAGAGCAGTTCTTC.

V usage is TRBV6-2 or TRBV6-3 and J usage is TRBJ2-5; possibly TRBD2 for D (5 bases). The length of the CDR3 is 15 residues. Germline CDR1 reads MNHEY; CDR2 reads SVGEGT. V was trimmed by 0 bases and J by 1 base, leaving 9 bases between them. The CDR3 DNA reads TGTGCCAGCAGTTACTCGACGGGAAGCCAAGAGACCCAGTACTTC. This translates into CASSYSTGSQETQYF.

The table lists this clonotype with a few counts. The chain recombines TRBV12-3 or TRBV12-4 with TRBJ1-3, with D possibly matching TRBD1 (5 bases). V shed 3 bases and J shed 0 bases, with 12 bases lying between them. This CDR3 region has 16 residues. CDR3 DNA sequence: TGTGCCAGCAGTTTCCGGAGACAGCTCTCTGGAAACACCATATATTTT. Residues: CASSFRRQLSGNTIYF.

This clonotype was picked up a small number of times. The chain combines TRBV6-1 with TRBJ1-1; no firm D call. The CDR3 sequence is 14 residues long. Looked up from germline, CDR1 is MNHNS and CDR2 is SASEGT. The ends were cut back, 5 bases at V and 5 bases at J, with 15 bases in the middle. The CDR3 coding sequence is TGTGCCAGCAGTCTAACATGGACCAAGACTGAAGCTTTCTTT. Translation: CASSLTWTKTEAFF.

The CDR3 reads CASSLVGHGYTF. The CDR3 DNA reads as TGTGCCAGCAGTTTAGTGGGGCATGGCTACACCTTC. The chain carries TRBV12-3 or TRBV12-4 and TRBJ1-2; D is possibly TRBD1 (5 bases). Trimming shortened V by 1 base and J by 6 bases, and 6 bases separated the two germline ends. The CDR3 is made up of 12 amino acids.

In its sample, this clonotype is medium-sized. The CDR3 bases are TGTGCCAGTAGTAAGGACAGGGGAAGCAATCAGCCCCAGCATTTT. It is translated as CASSKDRGSNQPQHF. This chain uses TRBV19 with TRBJ1-5; TRBD1 matches at 9 bases. CDR3 length equals 15 residues. CDR1 and CDR2 from the germline V gene are LNHDA and SQIVND (reference sequence). J lost 1 base, V lost 4 bases, and 2 bases had no gene match.

The chain combines TRBV20-1 with TRBJ2-7; possibly TRBD1 or TRBD2 for D (7 bases each). The CDR3 length is 15 residues. V dropped 5 bases and J dropped 4 bases, with 21 bases sitting between them. Germline V gene lookup returns CDR1 DFQATT and CDR2 SNEGSKA (reference sequence). CDR3 amino acids: CSALDKNRGGYEQYF. The CDR3 region has the DNA TGCAGTGCTCTCGACAAAAACAGGGGAGGGTACGAGCAGTACTTC.

Comment on this clonotype: A much larger clone differs by one base, so this may be a read error. The rearrangement uses TRBV30 and TRBJ2-1; the D gene is possibly TRBD1 (5 bases). The CDR3 is 13 amino acids. Germline assignment: CDR1 GTSNPN and CDR2 SVGIG (reference sequence). V lost 4 bases to trimming and J lost 10 bases, with 17 bases between them. This chain's CDR3 is CAWKAGPSYEQFF. As DNA, the CDR3 is TGTGCCTGGAAGGCAGGGCCCTCCTACGAGCAGTTCTTC.

With regard to this clonotype: This may be a read error: a much more frequent sequence differs by one nucleotide. V is TRBV19 and J is TRBJ1-2; TRBD1 matches at 7 bases. This CDR3 region has 15 residues. Germline V gene data show CDR1 as LNHDA and CDR2 as SQIVND (reference sequence). Trimming removed 4 bases from V and 8 bases from J; junction bases left unmatched: 13. The DNA of the CDR3 is TGTGCCAGTAGTACTCCGGGACAGATCCTAGGAGGCTACACCTTC. This codes for CASSTPGQILGGYTF.

This clonotype is termed medium-sized (0.01 to 0.1%). This chain connects TRBV19 to TRBJ1-4; weak D call: TRBD1 (6 bases). In germline, CDR1 is LNHDA, CDR2 SQIVND (reference sequence). The CDR3 has 14 amino acids. V lost 3 bases to trimming and J lost 7 bases, with 12 bases between them. DNA for the CDR3: TGTGCCAGTAGTATGGGGCAGGGGCGTGAAAAACTGTTTTTT. Translation: CASSMGQGREKLFF.

The CDR3 protein is CASSGTANTEAFF. CDR3 nucleotide sequence: TGTGCCAGTTCCGGGACAGCGAACACTGAAGCTTTCTTT. This chain connects TRBV27 to TRBJ1-1, with 7 bases identical to TRBD1. V shed 9 bases and J 1 base; nucleotides not matched to a gene: 5. CDR1 is MNHEY and CDR2 is SMNVEV in the germline V gene (reference sequence). CDR3 length equals 13 residues.